A selection of T cell receptor beta chains follows, all from one sample in a study of shared clonotypes between healthy human individuals. Sequencing was performed with immunoSEQ multiplex PCR; in TCRdb, only in-frame clones are kept and a portion is missing. Of about 1 million clones listed, about 70% were seen once; the top ten hold approximately 1.5%. Sequences were obtained from memory CD4+ T cells sorted from blood. These receptors came from a man aged 18 to 29 in good health. Each CDR3 is given with its conserved first and last residue. A D gene is named only where the DNA matches it firmly. Size values are once, few and many counts, or a class for expanded clones, and some rows have none.

cdr3_aa	cdr3_nt	clone_size	v_call	j_call	d_call
CASSPDGLAYNEQFF	TGTGCCAGCAGCCCCGACGGGTTAGCCTACAATGAGCAGTTCTTC	once	TRBV7-2	TRBJ2-1	NA
CASSSDSRKTQYF	TGTGCCAGCAGTTCGGACAGCCGAAAGACCCAGTACTTC	NA	TRBV5-4	TRBJ2-5	NA
CASSLVGTGKNYEQYF	TGCGCCAGCAGCTTGGTGGGGACAGGAAAGAACTACGAGCAGTACTTC	NA	TRBV5-1	TRBJ2-7	TRBD1
CASSEAGPNQPQHF	TGTGCCAGCAGTGAGGCAGGGCCGAATCAGCCCCAGCATTTT	NA	TRBV25-1	TRBJ1-5	NA
CASSFDNRGGNSPLHF	TGTGCCAGCAGCTTCGACAACAGGGGTGGGAATTCACCCCTCCACTTT	NA	TRBV7-9	TRBJ1-6	TRBD1
CASSLATSYNSPLHF	TGTGCCAGCAGCTTGGCGACATCGTATAATTCACCCCTCCACTTT	NA	TRBV5-8	TRBJ1-6	NA
CASSDAGEAAGELFF	TGTGCCAGCAGCGACGCGGGAGAGGCGGCCGGGGAGCTGTTTTTT	NA	TRBV9	TRBJ2-2	TRBD2
CASRPGGDRGDYEQYF	TGTGCCAGCAGGCCCGGTGGGGACCGAGGGGACTACGAGCAGTACTTC	NA	TRBV28	TRBJ2-7	NA
CARTAGTPRTRTQYF	TGTGCCAGAACAGCCGGGACTCCCCGGACCCGGACCCAGTACTTC	NA	TRBV6-4	TRBJ2-5	NA
CASSRAGNYGYTF	TGTGCCAGTAGTAGGGCGGGGAACTATGGCTACACCTTC	few	TRBV19	TRBJ1-2	NA
CASSARTNTDTQYF	TGTGCCAGCAGCGCGAGGACCAACACAGATACGCAGTATTTT	once	TRBV5-4	TRBJ2-3	NA
CASAPGTGGADTQYF	TGTGCCAGCGCCCCCGGGACAGGGGGCGCAGATACGCAGTATTTT	NA	TRBV7-9	TRBJ2-3	TRBD1
CASSYARQETYEQYF	TGTGCCAGCAGTTACGCCCGACAGGAGACGTACGAGCAGTACTTC	NA	TRBV6-5	TRBJ2-7	NA
CASSEYNEQFF	TGTGCCAGCAGTGAATACAATGAGCAGTTCTTC	few	TRBV2	TRBJ2-1	NA
CASSLPWTGNTIYF	TGTGCCAGCAGCTTACCTTGGACTGGAAACACCATATATTTT	NA	TRBV7-6	TRBJ1-3	NA
CASSEWPTDTQYF	TGCGCCAGCAGTGAGTGGCCAACAGATACGCAGTATTTT	NA	TRBV10-2	TRBJ2-3	NA
CASSLGASRSTDTQYF	TGTGCCAGCAGCTTGGGAGCTAGCCGAAGCACAGATACGCAGTATTTT	NA	TRBV5-4	TRBJ2-3	NA